This T cell receptor beta chain was captured in a study of T-cell memory formation after mild COVID-19 (dated by TCRdb to the early 2020s). At the level of the whole study: TCR sequence clusters from the two donors were found to be largely donor specific. The cohort comprised two young, previously healthy adult volunteers, one female and one male. In two donors, T-cell clones that expanded and contracted after mild COVID-19 were tracked by sequencing TCRalpha and TCRbeta repertoires over time. What the research found in general, with its limitations: SARS-CoV-2 specificity of the second-wave clones peaking on day 37 was not confirmed. Contracting CD4+ clones were found mainly in CM and EM memory subsets, while CD8+ clones were enriched in EMRA. Some responding clones were detected in pre-infection memory, suggesting pre-existing cross-reactive memory T cells joined the SARS-CoV-2 response. Only a couple of mild cases were covered in the study, and larger cohorts including severe cases with pre-infection samples were considered necessary. From day 15 to 85, contracting clones showed balanced CD4/CD8 phenotypes, whereas a second wave of clones that expanded from day 15 to 37 leaned towards CD4+.

Reads for this sample came from an Illumina NovaSeq 6000. cDNA libraries for TCRalpha and TCRbeta were prepared by 5'RACE using constant-segment primers, with sample barcodes and unique molecular identifiers added. RNA was extracted from every sample with Trizol reagent. Amplification of the libraries took two PCR steps, and the second step added a second sample barcode plus Illumina TruSeq adapters. Libraries were sequenced on an Illumina NovaSeq with 2 x 150 bp paired-end reads. Concerning the study's data processing: Reads were demultiplexed and collapsed into UMI-guided consensus sequences with migec v1.2.7. With mixcr v2.1.11, UMI consensuses were aligned to TRA and TRB V and J templates and assembled into clonotypes. Clonotypes were classified as expanded or contracted when called significant by both edgeR and NoisET, with noise models trained on biological replicates. For edgeR calls, the thresholds were a false discovery rate-adjusted p below 0.01 and a log2 fold-change of 1. As an exploratory analysis of dynamics, PCA with hierarchical clustering was applied to max-normalized trajectories of the 1000 most abundant clonotypes. Separately sequenced CD4+ and CD8+ repertoires were used to assign the CD4 or CD8 phenotype of responding clones. Starting from the raw public reads, TCRdb applied fastp trimming at Q25, assembled clones with MiXCR and retained in-frame beta chains. Merged by CDR3 protein, the rows form single entries marked with the most common genes and DNA. In this record, the V and J calls reflect TCRdb's handling and not the investigators' own analysis. For this sample the table gives around 140,000 distinct CDR3 sequences, of which around 27% were detected only once. The ten largest clones capture approximately 24% of the sample.

Ficoll-Paque density gradient centrifugation was used to isolate PBMCs. This clonotype has a handful of counts. The antigen it binds to is not known. No base quality information exists; no much larger clone differs at one position. Spanning cysteine to phenylalanine, the CDR3 consists of 16 amino acids. Only the CDR3 region is kept as DNA, spanning 48 bases read in frame from base 1. V ends up 0 bases short and J 4 bases short, with an unmatched junction base count of 5. CDR1 is given as KGHSH and CDR2 as LQKENI, both from the germline V gene. The sequenced material came from PBMCs or a T cell subset sorted from them (not recorded which). The chain uses TRBV18 and TRBJ2-1; 8 of the junction bases match TRBD2. This receptor was identified in an adult woman who had mild COVID-19 (a few samples of this study predate the infection). The sample titles of this study are shuffled in the database, so cell type and time point are left out; the donor was told from shared clones. The bases are TGTGCCAGCTCACCACCGCCCGGGGGGGGTTACAATGAGCAGTTCTTC. This is translated as CASSPPPGGGYNEQFF. Beyond the CDR3, the reference TRBV18 and TRBJ2-1 genes provide the residues; the full variable domain reads: NAGVMQNPRHLVRRRGQEARLRCSPMKGHSHVYWYRQLPEEGLKFMVYLQKENIIDESGMPKERFSAEFPKEGPSILRIQQVVRGDSAAYFCASSPPPGGGYNEQFFGPGTRLTVL.